The T cell receptor beta chain under discussion was sequenced for a study of blood T cell repertoires in COVID-19. The trim removed 6 bases at V and 2 bases at J, leaving 7 bases unmatched. The CDR3 runs 16 residues. Germline values: CDR1 SGHTA, CDR2 FQGNSA. Some clones are missing from TCRdb's copy, which holds only in-frame ones; the method was immunoSEQ multiplex PCR. This table has around 130,000 clones, over 75% appearing once. The sequenced sample was peripheral blood. The TCR was taken from a man aged 45-60 years with acute or convalescent COVID-19. The rearrangement joins TRBV7-2 to TRBJ2-6; 7 bases are shared with TRBD1. The DNA of the CDR3 is TGTGCCAGCAGACCTAACGACAGGGCTGGGGCCAACGTCCTGACTTTC. Residues: CASRPNDRAGANVLTF. Complete variable domain (other parts from reference TRBV7-2 and TRBJ2-6): GAGVSQSPSNKVTEKGKDVELRCDPISGHTALYWYRQSLGQGLEFLIYFQGNSAPDKSGLPSDRFSAERTGGSVSTLTIQRTQQEDSAVYLCASRPNDRAGANVLTFGAGSRLTVL.